This T cell receptor (beta chain) is drawn from a study of cytotoxic CD8 clonotypes in ibrutinib-treated CLL. Study information: Patients gave response samples after a median around 11 months of treatment, range 6 to 36. The samples contained over 250,000 productive templates on average. They also contained an average of approximately 97,000 productive rearrangements. General observations from the study: Public clonotypes were seen rarely and were contracted or stable on treatment. A rise in clonality was seen at ibrutinib response, and a fall back toward baseline was seen at progression.

Per the germline V gene, CDR1 is SGHRS and CDR2 is YFSETQ. This CDR3 has 15 residues. V was clipped by 1 base and J by 6 bases, with 16 bases between them. Some clones are missing from TCRdb's copy, which holds only in-frame ones; the method was immunoSEQ multiplex PCR. Among about 35,000 clones listed, about 70% were seen once. Of note for this clone: Antigen: not known.

The specimen was PBMCs, collected at disease progression, from a patient treated with ibrutinib. This clonotype was obtained from a human donor with chronic lymphocytic leukemia. The chain has TRBV5-1 and TRBJ1-1, with D possibly TRBD1 on 5 matching bases. CDR3 DNA: TGCGCCAGCAGCTTGTTTATAGGGGACTCTTCTGAAGCTTTCTTT. Translating gives CASSLFIGDSSEAFF.